These T cell receptor beta chains were read from a single sample in a study of T cell repertoires in cytomegalovirus infection. Using its own MiXCR run on the reads, TCRdb lists one record per CDR3 protein. The sample has approximately 250,000 distinct CDR3 sequences, approximately 22% seen once; the top ten hold approximately 18%. The sequenced sample was CD8+ T cells from PBMCs. The source is a human donor in good health (CMV status not recorded). Some clones in this sample may be carry-over from other donors' samples. The CDR3 runs from the conserved cysteine through the conserved F or W. D genes are given only for firm matches. A row's size may be missing; if present it is once, few, many or a size class.

V gene	J gene	clone size	D gene	CDR3 protein	CDR3 DNA
TRBV19	TRBJ2-1	-	-	CASRTGDGYNEQFF	TGTGCCAGTAGGACGGGGGATGGGTACAATGAGCAGTTCTTC
TRBV20-1	TRBJ2-3	many	-	CSASIYGGIDTQYF	TGCAGTGCTTCCATTTATGGAGGGATCGATACGCAGTATTTT
TRBV7-6	TRBJ2-6	few	-	CASSLLGGSGANVLTF	TGTGCCAGCAGCTTACTCGGGGGCAGTGGGGCCAACGTCCTGACTTTC
TRBV19	TRBJ1-1	-	-	CASSRDLREMNTEAFF	TGTGCCAGTAGTAGGGACCTCAGGGAAATGAACACTGAAGCTTTCTTT
TRBV27	TRBJ2-7	-	TRBD2	CASSLLADAYEQYF	TGTGCCAGCAGTTTACTAGCGGACGCCTACGAGCAGTACTTC
TRBV10-3	TRBJ1-2	few	TRBD1	CAISADRGQIYGYTF	TGTGCCATCAGCGCCGACAGGGGGCAAATCTATGGCTACACCTTC
TRBV29-1	TRBJ1-4	-	-	CSVPGGTNEKLFF	TGCAGCGTTCCCGGGGGAACTAATGAAAAACTGTTTTTT
TRBV6-4	TRBJ2-7	-	TRBD1	CASRQGARYEQYF	TGTGCCAGCAGACAGGGGGCGCGGTACGAGCAGTACTTC
TRBV6-5	TRBJ1-6	many	-	CASSKGGSSYNSPLHF	TGTGCCAGCAGTAAAGGGGGGAGCTCCTATAATTCACCCCTCCACTTT
TRBV9	TRBJ2-2	few	-	CASSVGGGVTGELFF	TGTGCCAGCAGCGTAGGTGGGGGTGTTACCGGGGAGCTGTTTTTT
TRBV12-3/TRBV12-4	TRBJ2-5	-	-	CASRQGETQYF	TGTGCCAGCAGGCAGGGGGAGACCCAGTACTTC
TRBV7-6	TRBJ2-2	-	TRBD2	CASSPLEASGGLRSTGELFF	TGTGCCAGCAGCCCCCTGGAGGCTAGCGGGGGACTCAGGAGCACCGGGGAGCTGTTTTTT
TRBV20-1	TRBJ2-3	once	TRBD1	CSAPSGQVRVDTQYF	TGCAGTGCTCCTTCGGGACAGGTCAGGGTAGATACGCAGTATTTT
TRBV7-8	TRBJ2-7	many	-	CASSLGTGLGYEQYF	TGTGCCAGCAGCTTGGGTACAGGACTCGGGTACGAGCAGTACTTC
TRBV4-1	TRBJ2-7	many	-	CASSQVQASYEQYF	TGCGCCAGCAGCCAAGTACAGGCTTCCTACGAGCAGTACTTC
TRBV20-1	TRBJ1-4	-	-	CSARPDFNEKLFF	TGCAGTGCCCGACCGGACTTTAATGAAAAACTGTTTTTT
TRBV27	TRBJ2-5	-	TRBD2	CASRPGTSDQETQYF	TGTGCCAGCAGACCCGGGACTAGCGACCAAGAGACCCAGTACTTC
TRBV11-2	TRBJ2-3	-	-	CASSLVRADTQYF	TGTGCCAGCAGCTTAGTACGTGCAGATACGCAGTATTTT
TRBV12-3/TRBV12-4	TRBJ1-4	many	-	CASSSRTDDATNEKLFF	TGTGCCAGCAGTTCAAGAACAGACGATGCAACTAATGAAAAACTGTTTTTT
TRBV28	TRBJ1-4	-	TRBD1	CASSLIFHGTGGDNEKLFF	TGTGCCAGCAGCCTGATTTTTCACGGGACAGGGGGGGATAATGAAAAACTGTTTTTT